The present entry profiles one T cell receptor beta chain with its context. This sample is part of a study of blood T cells in healthy people across ages. With a J-beta primer mix and a sample-barcoded 5' primer, a second PCR ran about 7 to 11 cycles. A single record per CDR3 protein comes from TCRdb applying MiXCR to the 5' RACE reads. This sample has 890,000 or so distinct CDR3 sequences, with less than 80% found just once. CDR1 and CDR2 (germline): KGHSH, LQKENI. This CDR3 region has 12 residues. V was shortened by 0 bases and J by 5 bases, with 4 bases between the two germline ends. The TCR comes from a man aged 30 to 45 in good health. Sequencing was carried out using blood. The chain employs TRBV18 and TRBJ2-5; D gene unclear. The DNA for the CDR3 is TGTGCCAGCTCACCACCGGACGAGACCCAGTACTTC. Translation gives CASSPPDETQYF.